What follows are 15 T cell receptor beta chains derived from one specimen sequenced in a study of T-cell reconstitution after alpha-beta-depleted transplantation in children. This sample's TCRbeta library carried unique molecular identifier barcodes. TCRdb reprocessed the PCR reads with MiXCR, giving one entry per CDR3 protein. The data hold 780,000 or so distinct CDR3 sequences, with about 16% observed a single time. The sample consisted of PBMCs, mostly from graft donor cells, taken 360 days after TCRalphabeta/CD19-depleted stem cell transplant. Receptors were obtained from a male patient younger than 18 who had a stem cell transplant for acute lymphoblastic leukemia, so the T cells may come from the graft donor.

This clonotype was seen at least ten times. The chain uses TRBV5-6 and TRBJ2-7, with 10 bases matching TRBD1. The germline gives CDR1 SGHDT, CDR2 YYEEEE. The CDR3 is 14 residues long. Germline trimming cut 0 bases from V and 3 bases from J; bases unmatched to any gene: 0. CDR3 protein: CASSLGDRGYEQYF. For the CDR3, the DNA is TGTGCCAGCAGCTTGGGGGACAGGGGCTACGAGCAGTACTTC.

This chain joins TRBV7-8 and TRBJ2-7; D is possibly TRBD1 (6 bases). The CDR3 runs to 15 residues. V was clipped by 6 bases and J by 5 bases, with 20 bases between them. Germline V lookup: CDR1 SGHVS, CDR2 FQNEAQ. The CDR3 spells CASRRPLQGNDEQYF. CDR3 DNA sequence: TGTGCCAGCAGACGGCCATTACAGGGTAACGACGAGCAGTACTTC.

This clonotype showed up many times. This chain uses TRBV5-1 with TRBJ2-1; D gene unclear. Trimming stripped 3 bases from V and 6 bases from J, with 10 bases between. Germline V gives CDR1 SGHRS, CDR2 YFSETQ. The CDR3 extends over 13 amino acids. The CDR3 here is CASSSLTGNEQFF. CDR3 coding DNA: TGCGCCAGCAGCTCCCTGACGGGCAATGAGCAGTTCTTC.

This clonotype was detected only a few times. The chain is built from TRBV7-3 and TRBJ1-1, with a weak D call TRBD1 (5 bases). Trimming stripped 0 bases from V and 3 bases from J, with 14 bases between. CDR3 size: 16 residues. Germline V gene lookup returns CDR1 SGHTA and CDR2 FQGTGA. The CDR3 nucleotides are TGTGCCAGCAGCTTAACAGGGGTGATGGAGTACACTGAAGCTTTCTTT. Its translation: CASSLTGVMEYTEAFF.

The rearrangement links TRBV11-1 to TRBJ2-5; no definite D call. The germline V gene has CDR1 SGHAT and CDR2 FQDESV (reference sequence). This CDR3 spans 18 amino acids. With 0 bases removed from V and 2 bases from J, the gap between germline ends came to 19 bases. For the CDR3, the DNA is TGTGCCAGCAGCTTAGCGTCCCTCGCCGGGCCTAAACAAGAGACCCAGTACTTC. Translating gives CASSLASLAGPKQETQYF.

The chain uses TRBV20-1 and TRBJ2-7; tentatively, D is TRBD2 (6 bases). With 0 bases removed from V and 2 bases from J, the gap between germline ends came to 8 bases. Germline V gives CDR1 DFQATT, CDR2 SNEGSKA (reference sequence). The CDR3 length is 13 residues. CDR3 amino acids: CSAREAGPYEQYF. The CDR3 coding sequence is TGCAGTGCTAGAGAAGCGGGTCCCTACGAGCAGTACTTC.

This clonotype was recorded a few times. The V and J genes are TRBV5-1 and TRBJ2-1; 14 positions match TRBD2. The CDR3 runs 17 residues. V lost 3 bases to trimming and J lost 7 bases; unmatched junction nucleotides: 9. Germline CDR1 is SGHRS and CDR2 is YFSETQ. The CDR3 sequence: CASSSRLAGGPGNEQFF. CDR3 DNA: TGCGCCAGCAGCTCGAGACTAGCGGGAGGGCCGGGAAATGAGCAGTTCTTC.

This chain links TRBV6-5 with TRBJ2-2; 9 bases align to TRBD1. The V and J ends lost 0 bases and 2 bases, in that order; junction bases with no gene match: 7. The germline gives CDR1 MNHEY, CDR2 SVGAGI. CDR3 size: 18 residues. DNA of the CDR3: TGTGCCAGCAGTTACTCCGAGACAGGGGGAAAAAACACCGGGGAGCTGTTTTTT. Residues: CASSYSETGGKNTGELFF.

The chain recombines TRBV15 with TRBJ2-7; the D gene is possibly TRBD1 (6 bases). Germline values: CDR1 LNHNV, CDR2 YYDKDF (reference sequence). The V gene lost 2 bases and the J gene lost 10 bases, with 12 bases spanning the gap. The CDR3 totals 12 residues. The DNA of the CDR3 is TGTGCCACCAGCAGAAACAACAGGGTCCAGTACTTC. This codes for CATSRNNRVQYF. The complete variable domain, with remaining parts taken from reference TRBV15 and TRBJ2-7, reads DAMVIQNPRYQVTQFGKPVTLSCSQTLNHNVMYWYQQKSSQAPKLLFHYYDKDFNNEADTPDNFQSRRPNTSFCFLDIRSPGLGDTAMYLCATSRNNRVQYFGPGTRLTVT.

The V call is TRBV20-1, the J call TRBJ2-3; the D call may be TRBD1 or TRBD2 (5 bases each). Germline V gene lookup returns CDR1 DFQATT and CDR2 SNEGSKA (reference sequence). Trimming took off 5 bases at V and 2 bases at J, with 17 bases between the two ends. The CDR3 consists of 15 residues. CDR3: CSAGEPGRLTDTQYF. In DNA form, the CDR3 reads TGCAGTGCTGGGGAACCGGGACGCCTCACAGATACGCAGTATTTT.

This rearrangement joins TRBV27 to TRBJ2-7, with TRBD2 matching 7 bases. Looked up from germline, CDR1 is MNHEY and CDR2 is SMNVEV (reference sequence). V trimming: 1 base; J trimming: 3 bases; junction bases outside the gene matches: 3. The CDR3 is 14 residues long. CDR3 protein: CASSLWGGGYEQYF. As DNA, the CDR3 is TGTGCCAGCAGTTTATGGGGCGGGGGCTACGAGCAGTACTTC.

This clonotype was counted a few times. The chain has TRBV18 and TRBJ2-7, with TRBD2 matching over 7 bases. The CDR3 sequence is 16 residues long. The trim removed 3 bases at V and 4 bases at J, leaving 12 bases unmatched. CDR1 and CDR2 from the germline V gene are KGHSH and LQKENI. The CDR3 loop is CASSPPWPSGIYEQYF. The CDR3, as DNA: TGTGCCAGCTCACCCCCTTGGCCTAGCGGAATTTACGAGCAGTACTTC.

The sample holds a few counts of this clonotype. The chain carries TRBV7-2 and TRBJ1-2, with 7 bases fitting TRBD1. V lost 1 base, J lost 6 bases, and 5 bases stayed unmatched. This CDR3 is 14 amino acids long. The germline CDR1 and CDR2 sequences are SGHTA and FQGNSA. The CDR3: CASSLVTGVNGYTF. The CDR3 DNA reads as TGTGCCAGCAGCTTAGTTACAGGGGTTAATGGCTACACCTTC.

The chain couples TRBV24-1 to TRBJ2-1, with 11 bases aligning to TRBD2. This CDR3 comprises 19 residues. Germline lookup yields CDR1 KGHDR and CDR2 SFDVKD. The V segment lost 3 bases and the J segment 4 bases; nucleotides outside the gene matches: 13. The CDR3 here is CATSDPPTGTSGPYNEQFF. The CDR3 DNA sequence: TGTGCCACCAGTGATCCGCCGACCGGGACTAGCGGCCCTTACAATGAGCAGTTCTTC.

The chain recombines TRBV10-2 with TRBJ2-1; D possibly corresponds to TRBD1 (5 bases). The germline CDR1 and CDR2 sequences are WSHSY and SAAADI. Between the trimmed V and J ends, which lost 5 bases and 10 bases, there was a span of 15 bases. CDR3 length: 13 residues. Here the CDR3 reads CASSSPDSDEQFF. The CDR3 DNA reads as TGCGCCAGCAGTTCTCCAGACAGTGACGAGCAGTTCTTC.